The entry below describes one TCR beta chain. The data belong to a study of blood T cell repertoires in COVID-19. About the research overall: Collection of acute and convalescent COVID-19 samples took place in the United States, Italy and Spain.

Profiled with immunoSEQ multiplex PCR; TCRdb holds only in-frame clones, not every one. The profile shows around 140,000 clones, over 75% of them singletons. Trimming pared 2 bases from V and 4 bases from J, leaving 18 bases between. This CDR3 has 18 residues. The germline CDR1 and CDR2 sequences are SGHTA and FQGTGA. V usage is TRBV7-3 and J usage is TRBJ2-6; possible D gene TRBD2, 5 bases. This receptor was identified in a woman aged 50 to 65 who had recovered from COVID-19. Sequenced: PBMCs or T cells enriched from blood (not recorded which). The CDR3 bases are TGTGCCAGCAGCTTATCGCCCCCTCGAGGGTTGGGGGCCAACGTCCTGACTTTC. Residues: CASSLSPPRGLGANVLTF. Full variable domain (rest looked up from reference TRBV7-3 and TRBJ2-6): GAGVSQTPSNKVTEKGKYVELRCDPISGHTALYWYRQSLGQGPEFLIYFQGTGAADDSGLPNDRFFAVRPEGSVSTLKIQRTERGDSAVYLCASSLSPPRGLGANVLTFGAGSRLTVL.